This T cell receptor beta chain is drawn from a study of OX40 agonist ivuxolimab in advanced cancers. Study as a whole: Partial responses were achieved by three patients, one with hepatocellular carcinoma and two with cutaneous melanoma.

On this clone itself: Its specificity is not known.

Findings and caveats of the study: Compared with CD4+, CD8+ T cells on average had more expanded clones. Antigen specificity of clonally expanded peripheral T cells was not established.

No patient had autoimmune disease or received systemic immunosuppression. J lost 2 bases, V lost 8 bases, and 4 bases had no gene match. The germline gives CDR1 ENHRY, CDR2 SYGVKD. This CDR3 contains 14 residues. The repertoire was sequenced with immunoSEQ multiplex PCR; TCRdb's copy has only in-frame clones and lacks some. Altogether some 150,000 clones are present, around nine tenths being singletons, with the ten largest covering 0.85% to 1.4%. This clonotype originated in an adult with an advanced solid tumor such as melanoma, head and neck, liver or kidney cancer. The starting material was CD4+ or CD8+ T cells sorted from blood, obtained in a trial of the OX40 agonist ivuxolimab. The chain employs TRBV10-3 and TRBJ2-3; 10 positions match TRBD1. The CDR3 protein is CAIQRQGATDTQYF. DNA for the CDR3: TGTGCCATCCAAAGACAGGGGGCCACAGATACGCAGTATTTT.